Each of the 10 T cell receptor beta chains below was sequenced from the same sample in a study of CD8 T cells in ankylosing spondylitis. Their antigens are not known. TCRdb fed the 5' RACE reads into MiXCR, producing one record per CDR3 protein. The sample lists hundreds of thousands of distinct CDR3 sequences, about 11% seen once, with about 0.49% in the top ten. Study outcomes and limitations: A motif of roughly 8 highly homologous TCR beta variants was seen as apparently characteristic of ankylosing spondylitis blood.

The specimen was blood, either unsorted or a sorted T cell fraction (not recorded which). Source of these receptors: a male donor with ankylosing spondylitis.

This clonotype was seen more than once but under ten times. V gene TRBV3-1 combines with J gene TRBJ2-1; 9 nucleotides line up with TRBD2. V was pared by 0 bases and J by 5 bases, with 5 bases of the junction left unmatched. This CDR3 region has 16 residues. CDR1 is LGHDT, CDR2 YNNKEL, per germline (reference sequence). The DNA for the CDR3 is TGTGCCAGCAGCCAAGATTCTAGCGGGATCCACAATGAGCAGTTCTTC. It translates to CASSQDSSGIHNEQFF.

The sample holds many counts of this clonotype. V and J are TRBV29-1 and TRBJ2-3, with TRBD2 matching over 7 bases. CDR1 and CDR2 (germline): SQVTM, ANQGSEA. The CDR3 consists of 13 residues. V lost 4 bases, J lost 3 bases, and 4 bases stayed unmatched. CDR3 loop: CSVGTRVTDTQYF. The CDR3, as DNA: TGCAGCGTTGGGACTAGAGTAACAGATACGCAGTATTTT.

J is TRBJ2-1 and V is TRBV5-8; no clear D gene. The V and J ends lost 5 bases and 10 bases respectively, with 19 bases between them. The CDR3 extends over 14 amino acids. Looked up from germline, CDR1 is SGHTS and CDR2 is YDEGEE. For the CDR3, the DNA is TGTGCCAGCAGACCCAGGCGACTCTACACCGAGCAGTTCTTC. This codes for CASRPRRLYTEQFF.

The rearrangement links TRBV5-6 to TRBJ2-1; 8 nucleotides match TRBD2. The CDR3 length is 14 residues. Trimming at V came to 2 bases and at J to 10 bases, leaving 8 bases not matched to a gene. Germline CDR1 reads SGHDT; CDR2 reads YYEEEE. The CDR3 nucleotides are TGTGCCAGCAGCTTTGGCGGGAGGTGGGGAGAGCAGTTCTTC. Amino acids: CASSFGGRWGEQFF.

This clonotype was counted ten times or more. This sequence joins TRBV29-1 and TRBJ1-5, with 9 bases aligning to TRBD1. Unmatched junction bases numbered 6, after V lost 4 bases and J lost 5 bases. The CDR3 has 14 residues. Looked up from germline, CDR1 is SQVTM and CDR2 is ANQGSEA. The CDR3 nucleotides read TGCAGCGTTGGGACAGGGGTGCAGGATCAGCCCCAGCATTTT. It encodes CSVGTGVQDQPQHF.

This clonotype occurred a few times. J is TRBJ2-3 and V is TRBV7-2; TRBD2 aligns across 7 bases. The ends lost 0 bases at V and 4 bases at J; junction bases unmatched: 13. CDR3 length: 18 amino acids. Germline CDR1 and CDR2: SGHTA and FQGNSA. This chain's CDR3 is CASSLAGGPLITPDTQYF. The CDR3 DNA sequence: TGTGCCAGCAGCTTAGCGGGAGGGCCCCTAATTACACCAGATACGCAGTATTTT.

This clonotype has only a few counts. The chain joins TRBV20-1 to TRBJ2-3; maybe TRBD2 (6 bases). The CDR3 runs 14 residues. The germline CDR1 and CDR2 sequences are DFQATT and SNEGSKA (reference sequence). The V end was cut by 4 bases, the J end by 3 bases, with 14 bases between. The CDR3 sequence is CSAKVSGATDTQYF. In DNA form, the CDR3 reads TGCAGTGCTAAGGTTAGCGGTGCAACAGATACGCAGTATTTT.

V and J are TRBV12-3 or TRBV12-4 and TRBJ2-3; the D gene is possibly TRBD2 (6 bases). The CDR3 length is 13 residues. V was cut by 7 bases and J by 5 bases, with 13 bases left in between. The chain's CDR3 is CASTAGILDTQYF. CDR3 in DNA: TGTGCCAGCACGGCGGGGATCTTAGATACGCAGTATTTT.

This clonotype showed up just a few times. This chain connects TRBV27 to TRBJ2-5; TRBD2 might be the D (6 bases). CDR1 MNHEY and CDR2 SMNVEV come from the germline V gene (reference sequence). V shed 5 bases and J shed 1 base, with 11 bases lying between them. The CDR3 length is 14 residues. The CDR3: CASSRLGGQETQYF. CDR3 nucleotide sequence: TGTGCCAGCAGTCGACTGGGGGGCCAAGAGACCCAGTACTTC.

This sequence joins TRBV4-1 and TRBJ2-2; D possibly corresponds to TRBD1 (6 bases). The CDR3 is 14 amino acids. The V gene lost 6 bases and the J gene lost 4 bases, with 12 bases spanning the gap. The V gene's germline CDR1 is MGHRA and CDR2 YSYEKL. The CDR3 region is CASRTGTSTGELFF. The CDR3 DNA sequence: TGCGCCAGCAGGACCGGGACAAGCACCGGGGAGCTGTTTTTT.